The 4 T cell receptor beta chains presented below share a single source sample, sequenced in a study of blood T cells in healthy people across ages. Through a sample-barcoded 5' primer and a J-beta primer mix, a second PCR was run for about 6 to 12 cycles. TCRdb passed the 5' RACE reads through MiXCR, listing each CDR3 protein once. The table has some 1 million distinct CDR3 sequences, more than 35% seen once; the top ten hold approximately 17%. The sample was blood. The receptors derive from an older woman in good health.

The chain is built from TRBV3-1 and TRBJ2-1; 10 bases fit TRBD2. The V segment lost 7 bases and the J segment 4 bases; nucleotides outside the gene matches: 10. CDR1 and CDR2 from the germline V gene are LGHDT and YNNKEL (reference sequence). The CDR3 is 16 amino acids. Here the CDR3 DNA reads TGTGCCAGCAAGGAGACCGGGACTAGCGCATACAATGAGCAGTTCTTC. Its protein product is CASKETGTSAYNEQFF.

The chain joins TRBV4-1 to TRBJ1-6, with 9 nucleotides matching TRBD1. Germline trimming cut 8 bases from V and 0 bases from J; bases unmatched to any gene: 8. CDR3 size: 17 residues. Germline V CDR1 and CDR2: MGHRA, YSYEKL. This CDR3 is CASSGQGPTSYNSPLHF. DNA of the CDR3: TGCGCCAGCTCAGGACAGGGGCCAACCTCCTATAATTCACCCCTCCACTTT.

The CDR3 DNA sequence: TGTGCCAGCAGGGGAACGGGGGCAGAGACCCAGTACTTC. This sequence encodes CASRGTGAETQYF. The chain links TRBV2 to TRBJ2-5; D might be TRBD1 or TRBD2, each matching 6 bases. Germline lookup yields CDR1 SNHLY and CDR2 FYNNEI. The CDR3 totals 13 residues. V was trimmed by 6 bases and J by 4 bases, leaving 12 bases between them.

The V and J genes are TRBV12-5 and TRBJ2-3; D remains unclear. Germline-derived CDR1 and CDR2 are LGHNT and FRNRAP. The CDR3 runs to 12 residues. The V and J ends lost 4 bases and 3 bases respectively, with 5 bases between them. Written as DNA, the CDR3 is TGTGCTAGTGGTTCCCTTACAGATACGCAGTATTTT. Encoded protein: CASGSLTDTQYF.